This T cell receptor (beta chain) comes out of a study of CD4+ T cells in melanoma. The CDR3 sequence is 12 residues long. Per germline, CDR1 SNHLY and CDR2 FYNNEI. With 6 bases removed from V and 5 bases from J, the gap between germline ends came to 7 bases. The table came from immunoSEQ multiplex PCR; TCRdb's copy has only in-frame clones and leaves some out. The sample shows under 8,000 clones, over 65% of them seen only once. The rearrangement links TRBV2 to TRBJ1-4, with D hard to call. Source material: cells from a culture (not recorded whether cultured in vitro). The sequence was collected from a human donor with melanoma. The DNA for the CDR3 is TGTGCCAGCAGCGCAATCAATGAAAAACTGTTTTTT. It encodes CASSAINEKLFF.